This T cell receptor (beta chain) appears in the sequencing data of a study of a mutant IDH1 vaccine in newly diagnosed glioma. At the level of the study: The vaccination schedule gave patients eight doses in weeks 1, 3, 5, 7, 11, 15, 19 and 23. Patients arrived already treated with radiotherapy, temozolomide, or both, most having had both.

Study conclusions and caveats: Patients showed vaccine-induced immune responses at a rate of around 94%.

The J segment lost 6 bases and the V segment lost 7 bases, leaving 6 bases of the junction unmatched. The CDR3 sequence is 13 residues long. CDR1 is LNHDA and CDR2 is SQIVND in the germline V gene (reference sequence). Comment on this clone: What it binds is not known.

As to time point: week 11, during vaccination. The investigators gave 300 ug of mutant IDH1 20-mer peptide in each vaccine dose, together with topical imiquimod. Sequencing used immunoSEQ multiplex PCR; TCRdb keeps in-frame clones, though not all of them. The sample includes 60,000 or so clones, 75% to 90% of them seen just once. The specimen comprised PBMCs, sampled from a glioma patient whose treatment included an IDH1 peptide vaccine. The sequence derives from a man aged 40-55 years with glioma. The chain links TRBV19 to TRBJ1-2, with 9 bases matching TRBD1. CDR3 protein: CASKGQGGNGYTF. CDR3 bases: TGTGCCAGTAAGGGACAGGGCGGGAATGGCTACACCTTC.